The 22 T cell receptor beta chains reported below all come from one sample, sequenced in a study of blood T cell repertoires in COVID-19. Only in-frame clones appear in the TCRdb table, and some are missing; sequencing was by immunoSEQ multiplex PCR. The table records approximately 180,000 clones, 88% of them present only once. The sample taken for sequencing was peripheral blood. The receptors were gathered from a human donor in a cohort sampled during active COVID-19.

The J gene is TRBJ2-7, the V gene TRBV4-1; the match to TRBD2 covers 7 bases. Per germline, CDR1 MGHRA and CDR2 YSYEKL. Unmatched junction bases numbered 4, after V lost 4 bases and J lost 4 bases. The CDR3 length is 13 residues. The CDR3, as DNA: TGCGCCAGCAGCCCGTCGGGGGGATACGAGCAGTACTTC. Protein: CASSPSGGYEQYF.

The rearrangement uses TRBV6-2 or TRBV6-3 and TRBJ1-2, with a possible D match to TRBD1 (5 bases). Trimming removed 2 bases from V and 4 bases from J, with 8 bases in between. The CDR3 runs 13 residues. In germline, CDR1 is MNHEY, CDR2 SVGEGT. CDR3 loop: CASSYRDSYGYTF. CDR3 in DNA: TGTGCCAGCAGTTACCGCGACAGCTATGGCTACACCTTC.

This clone was counted a few times. The chain carries TRBV2 and TRBJ1-2; D unclear. Germline assignment: CDR1 SNHLY and CDR2 FYNNEI. Trimming stripped 2 bases from V and 6 bases from J, with 10 bases between. The CDR3 runs to 13 residues. The CDR3 DNA sequence: TGTGCCAGCAGTGAATTACGCGGGAATGGCTACACCTTC. Its protein product is CASSELRGNGYTF. Based on the CDR3 plus reference TRBV2 and TRBJ1-2, the full variable domain is EPEVTQTPSHQVTQMGQEVILRCVPISNHLYFYWYRQILGQKVEFLVSFYNNEISEKSEIFDDQFSVERPDGSNFTLKIRSTKLEDSAMYFCASSELRGNGYTFGSGTRLTVV.

The J gene is TRBJ2-5, the V gene TRBV10-3, with D uncertain. CDR3 size: 14 residues. The germline V gene encodes CDR1 ENHRY and CDR2 SYGVKD. V lost 4 bases, J lost 2 bases, and 11 bases lay in between. The CDR3 DNA sequence: TGTGCCATCAGTGCCCTAGGAAAACAAGAGACCCAGTACTTC. This sequence encodes CAISALGKQETQYF.

The V gene is TRBV6-5, the J gene TRBJ1-1; the D gene is possibly TRBD1 (6 bases). The CDR3 sequence is 15 residues long. With 5 bases removed from V and 7 bases from J, the gap between germline ends came to 20 bases. Germline V gives CDR1 MNHEY, CDR2 SVGAGI. CDR3 amino acids: CASSPPTGSPVEAFF. DNA for the CDR3: TGTGCCAGCAGTCCCCCGACAGGATCGCCTGTTGAAGCTTTCTTT.

V and J are TRBV5-1 and TRBJ2-5, with D tentatively TRBD1 (5 bases). The CDR3 runs 14 residues. CDR1 and CDR2 (germline): SGHRS, YFSETQ. V was clipped by 3 bases and J by 1 base, with 10 bases between them. CDR3 sequence (DNA): TGCGCCAGCAGCTCGACAGAATTCCAAGAGACCCAGTACTTC. It yields the protein CASSSTEFQETQYF.

The genes are TRBV19 and TRBJ2-1, with 7 bases identical to TRBD1. The ends lost 3 bases at V and 9 bases at J; junction bases unmatched: 2. Germline values: CDR1 LNHDA, CDR2 SQIVND (reference sequence). The CDR3 spans 12 residues. CDR3 in amino acids: CASSMTGREQFF. CDR3 nucleotide sequence: TGTGCCAGTAGTATGACAGGGCGTGAGCAGTTCTTC.

This clone was observed a few times. The V and J genes are TRBV12-3 or TRBV12-4 and TRBJ2-7; 7 bases map to TRBD2. The V segment lost 6 bases and the J segment 3 bases; nucleotides outside the gene matches: 5. This CDR3 is built from 13 residues. The CDR3 loop reads CASRGGTLYEQYF. The CDR3 nucleotides are TGTGCCAGCAGGGGGGGGACCCTCTACGAGCAGTACTTC.

J is TRBJ1-2 and V is TRBV3-1 (or the pseudogene TRBV3-2); D is perhaps TRBD1 (5 bases). V lost 3 bases to trimming and J lost 3 bases, with 14 bases between them. The CDR3 totals 15 residues. Germline V gene sequence: CDR1 LGHDT, CDR2 YNNKEL (reference sequence). CDR3 bases: TGTGCCAGCAGCCACCCCGGACATGAAGACTATGGCTACACCTTC. Translating it yields CASSHPGHEDYGYTF.

The V gene is TRBV6-5, the J gene TRBJ2-7; 7 nucleotides align to TRBD2. This CDR3 contains 15 residues. In germline, CDR1 is MNHEY, CDR2 SVGAGI. Germline trimming cut 0 bases from V and 1 base from J; bases unmatched to any gene: 3. The CDR3 is CASSYSQRGSYEQYF. CDR3 coding DNA: TGTGCCAGCAGTTACTCCCAGCGGGGTTCCTACGAGCAGTACTTC.

The chain uses TRBV18 and TRBJ2-7; 14 bases match TRBD2. In germline, CDR1 is KGHSH, CDR2 LQKENI. V gave up 3 bases and J gave up 1 base; unmatched junction bases: 8. The length of the CDR3 is 18 residues. The CDR3 spells CASSPSGTSGRFSYEQYF. CDR3 nucleotide sequence: TGTGCCAGCTCACCGTCCGGGACTAGCGGGAGATTTTCCTACGAGCAGTACTTC. Filled out from reference TRBV18 and TRBJ2-7, the complete variable domain reads NAGVMQNPRHLVRRRGQEARLRCSPMKGHSHVYWYRQLPEEGLKFMVYLQKENIIDESGMPKERFSAEFPKEGPSILRIQQVVRGDSAAYFCASSPSGTSGRFSYEQYFGPGTRLTVT.

This rearrangement joins TRBV7-2 to TRBJ1-5; maybe TRBD1 (6 bases). Germline assignment: CDR1 SGHTA and CDR2 FQGNSA. The CDR3 runs to 15 residues. V lost 3 bases to trimming and J lost 3 bases, with 12 bases between them. CDR3 coding DNA: TGTGCCAGCAGCTTTGGACAGTCCCCCAATCAGCCCCAGCATTTT. Translated: CASSFGQSPNQPQHF.

This chain uses TRBV27 with TRBJ2-1, with 8 bases aligning to TRBD2. This CDR3 is built from 16 residues. V was clipped by 6 bases and J by 8 bases; unmatched bases: 15. CDR1 MNHEY and CDR2 SMNVEV come from the germline V gene (reference sequence). This chain's CDR3 is CASRRGLAKGEYEQFF. CDR3 nucleotide sequence: TGTGCCAGCAGGAGAGGACTAGCTAAGGGGGAGTATGAGCAGTTCTTC.

CDR3 bases: TGTGCCAGTCGACAGGGAGCAACTAATGAAAAACTGTTTTTT. Its translation: CASRQGATNEKLFF. The chain recombines TRBV19 with TRBJ1-4, with 7 positions matching TRBD1. V shed 8 bases, J shed 0 bases, and the junction held 3 bases outside the gene matches. In germline, CDR1 is LNHDA, CDR2 SQIVND (reference sequence). The CDR3 runs to 14 residues.

V usage is TRBV7-9 and J usage is TRBJ2-1; the D gene is possibly TRBD1 (6 bases). Trimming removed 4 bases from V and 3 bases from J, with 16 bases in between. The CDR3 sequence is 16 residues long. Germline loops: CDR1 SEHNR, CDR2 FQNEAQ (reference sequence). The CDR3 bases are TGTGCCAGCAGCTACCCAGGGGCCCTTTACTACAATGAGCAGTTCTTC. Its translation is CASSYPGALYYNEQFF.

V gene TRBV4-3 combines with J gene TRBJ2-7, with D possibly matching TRBD2 (6 bases). V was clipped by 0 bases and J by 4 bases, with 16 bases between them. Germline loops: CDR1 LGHNA, CDR2 YSLEER. This CDR3 spans 16 amino acids. The CDR3 region is CASSQDGGTWTYEQYF. CDR3 nucleotides: TGCGCCAGCAGCCAAGATGGAGGGACTTGGACGTACGAGCAGTACTTC.

V usage is TRBV7-9 and J usage is TRBJ1-1; no clear D gene. Trimming shortened V by 5 bases and J by 5 bases, and 9 bases separated the two germline ends. Per the germline V gene, CDR1 is SEHNR and CDR2 is FQNEAQ (reference sequence). The CDR3 runs to 12 residues. CDR3 nucleotides: TGTGCCAGCAGCGGCGACATTACTGAAGCTTTCTTT. It yields the protein CASSGDITEAFF.

The rearrangement links TRBV19 to TRBJ2-3, with 8 bases that match TRBD1. Germline assignment: CDR1 LNHDA and CDR2 SQIVND (reference sequence). The CDR3 covers 16 residues. V lost 4 bases to trimming and J lost 5 bases; unmatched junction nucleotides: 11. The DNA for the CDR3 is TGTGCCAGTAGTACAGGTTCGACAGGGGCGGTAGATACGCAGTATTTT. It is translated as CASSTGSTGAVDTQYF.

The chain employs TRBV27 and TRBJ2-1, with 14 bases aligning to TRBD2. J gave up 4 bases and V 6 bases, and 20 bases lay outside the gene matches. The CDR3 sequence is 21 residues long. Germline CDR1 MNHEY, CDR2 SMNVEV (reference sequence). The CDR3 DNA is TGTGCCAGCAGCCGACCTTTGGGGACTAGCGGGGGCCCTGGATCTTACAATGAGCAGTTCTTC. Its translation is CASSRPLGTSGGPGSYNEQFF.

CDR3 bases: TGTGCCAGTAGTTCTCAGGGTGAAGGTGCCAAAAACATTCAGTACTTC. It translates to CASSSQGEGAKNIQYF. This chain links TRBV19 with TRBJ2-4; D might be TRBD1 (5 bases). This CDR3 is built from 16 residues. Germline CDR1 LNHDA, CDR2 SQIVND (reference sequence). The ends were cut back, 5 bases at V and 1 base at J, with 15 bases in the middle.

The sample holds one count of this clone. The gene calls are TRBV6-5 and TRBJ2-3; 10 bases are shared with TRBD2. Trimming removed 5 bases from V and 2 bases from J; junction bases left unmatched: 4. The CDR3 extends over 15 amino acids. Germline lookup yields CDR1 MNHEY and CDR2 SVGAGI. The CDR3 region has the DNA TGTGCCAGCAGTCTAGCGGGGGCCCTCACAGATACGCAGTATTTT. It is translated as CASSLAGALTDTQYF.

The chain recombines TRBV12-3 or TRBV12-4 with TRBJ2-7; perhaps TRBD1 as D (6 bases). Trimming cost V 7 bases and J 6 bases, with 16 bases left between them. The CDR3 runs 13 residues. CDR3 nucleotides: TGTGCCAGCAAAAGGGACACTACCGGCGAGCAGTACTTC. It codes for CASKRDTTGEQYF.